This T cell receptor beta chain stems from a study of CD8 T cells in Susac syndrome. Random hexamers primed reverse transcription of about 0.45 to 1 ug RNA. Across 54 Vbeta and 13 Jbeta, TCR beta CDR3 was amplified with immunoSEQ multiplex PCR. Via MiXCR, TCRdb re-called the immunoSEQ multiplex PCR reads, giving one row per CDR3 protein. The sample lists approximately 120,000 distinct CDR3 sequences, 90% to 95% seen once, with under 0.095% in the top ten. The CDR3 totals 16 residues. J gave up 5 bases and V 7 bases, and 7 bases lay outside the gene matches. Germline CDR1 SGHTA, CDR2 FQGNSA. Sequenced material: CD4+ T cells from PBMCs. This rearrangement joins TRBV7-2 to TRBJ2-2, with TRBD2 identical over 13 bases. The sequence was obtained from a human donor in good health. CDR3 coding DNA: TGTGCCAGCAAGCTACTAGCGGGAGGGCGGACCGGGGAGCTGTTTTTT. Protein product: CASKLLAGGRTGELFF. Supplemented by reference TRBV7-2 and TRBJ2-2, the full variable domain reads GAGVSQSPSNKVTEKGKDVELRCDPISGHTALYWYRQSLGQGLEFLIYFQGNSAPDKSGLPSDRFSAERTGGSVSTLTIQRTQQEDSAVYLCASKLLAGGRTGELFFGEGSRLTVL.